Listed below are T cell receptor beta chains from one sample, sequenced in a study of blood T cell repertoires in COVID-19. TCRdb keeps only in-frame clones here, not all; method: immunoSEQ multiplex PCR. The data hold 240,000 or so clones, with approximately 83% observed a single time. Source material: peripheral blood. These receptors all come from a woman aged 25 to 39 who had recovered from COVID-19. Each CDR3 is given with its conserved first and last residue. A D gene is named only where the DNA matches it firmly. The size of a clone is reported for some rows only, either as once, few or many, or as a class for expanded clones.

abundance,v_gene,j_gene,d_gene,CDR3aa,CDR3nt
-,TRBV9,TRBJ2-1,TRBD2,CASSVEGVAGAYNEQFF,TGTGCCAGCAGCGTAGAGGGAGTAGCGGGGGCCTACAATGAGCAGTTCTTC
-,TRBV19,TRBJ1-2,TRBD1,CASSIIGTGNGYTF,TGTGCCAGTAGTATTATTGGGACAGGGAATGGCTACACCTTC
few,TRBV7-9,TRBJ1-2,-,CASSLAPENYGYTF,TGTGCCAGCAGCTTAGCGCCTGAGAACTATGGCTACACCTTC
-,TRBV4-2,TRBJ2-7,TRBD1,CASSQANSDRAEQYF,TGTGCCAGCAGCCAGGCGAATTCGGACAGGGCCGAGCAGTACTTC
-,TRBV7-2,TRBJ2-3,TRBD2,CASSSGTRLGDTQYF,TGTGCCAGCAGCTCCGGGACTAGACTTGGGGATACGCAGTATTTT
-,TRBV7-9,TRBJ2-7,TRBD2,CASSALAGNTYEQYF,TGTGCCAGCAGCGCGCTAGCGGGAAATACCTACGAGCAGTACTTC
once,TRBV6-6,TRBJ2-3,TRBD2,CASIPTGRDTQYF,TGTGCCAGCATCCCCACCGGGAGGGATACGCAGTATTTT
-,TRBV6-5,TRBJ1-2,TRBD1,CASSLTGDGYTF,TGTGCCAGCAGTTTGACAGGGGATGGCTACACCTTC
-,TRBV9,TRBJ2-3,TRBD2,CASNRARAGGTPDTQYF,TGTGCCAGCAACCGAGCCAGAGCGGGGGGCACCCCAGATACGCAGTATTTT
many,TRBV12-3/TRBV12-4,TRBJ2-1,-,CASSLAVRNEQFF,TGTGCCAGCAGTTTAGCAGTGCGCAATGAGCAGTTCTTC
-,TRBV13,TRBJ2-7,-,CASSLAIAHEQYF,TGTGCCAGCAGCCTGGCGATAGCCCACGAGCAGTACTTC
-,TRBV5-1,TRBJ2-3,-,CASSLLRERTDTQYF,TGCGCCAGCAGCTTGTTGAGGGAACGCACAGATACGCAGTATTTT
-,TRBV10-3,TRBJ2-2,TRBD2,CASPGGQNTGELFF,TGTGCCTCCCCGGGGGGGCAGAACACCGGGGAGCTGTTTTTT
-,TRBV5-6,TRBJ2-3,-,CASSWGPAGLGDTQYF,TGTGCCAGCAGCTGGGGGCCGGCAGGTTTGGGAGATACGCAGTATTTT
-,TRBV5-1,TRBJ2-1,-,CASSVAGPGTGEQFF,TGCGCCAGCAGCGTGGCAGGCCCTGGGACTGGTGAGCAGTTCTTC
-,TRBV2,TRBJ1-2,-,CASRTDNYGYTF,TGTGCCAGCAGGACAGATAACTATGGCTACACCTTC
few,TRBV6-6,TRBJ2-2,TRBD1,CASTHSGQGAWELFF,TGTGCCAGCACCCACTCAGGGCAGGGGGCCTGGGAGCTGTTTTTT
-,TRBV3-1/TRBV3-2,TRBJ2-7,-,CASSRDNEQYF,TGTGCCAGCAGCCGTGACAACGAGCAGTACTTC
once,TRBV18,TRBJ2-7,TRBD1,CASSPGTGGEQYF,TGTGCCAGCTCACCCGGGACAGGGGGCGAGCAGTACTTC
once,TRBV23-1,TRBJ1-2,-,CASSPHAGINYGYTF,TGCGCCAGCAGTCCTCACGCCGGGATTAACTATGGCTACACCTTC
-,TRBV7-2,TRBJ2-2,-,CASSWQPAGTLGNTGELFF,TGTGCCAGCAGCTGGCAGCCGGCCGGGACTTTGGGGAACACCGGGGAGCTGTTTTTT
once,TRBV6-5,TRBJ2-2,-,CASSRQYTGELFF,TGTGCCAGCAGCCGACAGTACACCGGGGAGCTGTTTTTT
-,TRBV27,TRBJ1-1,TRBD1,CASSDRQGMNTEAFF,TGTGCCAGCAGTGATCGACAGGGCATGAACACTGAAGCTTTCTTT
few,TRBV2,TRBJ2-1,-,CASSALDLANEQFF,TGTGCCAGCAGTGCATTGGACCTAGCCAATGAGCAGTTCTTC
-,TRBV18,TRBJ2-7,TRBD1,CASSSLPGQGAEQYF,TGTGCCAGCTCATCACTTCCGGGACAGGGTGCCGAGCAGTACTTC
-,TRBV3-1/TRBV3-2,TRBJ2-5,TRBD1,CASSPRSSRDRVQETQYF,TGTGCCAGCAGCCCGAGGAGTTCACGGGACAGGGTCCAAGAGACCCAGTACTTC
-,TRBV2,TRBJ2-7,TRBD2,CASSAIAGVSYEQYF,TGTGCCAGCAGTGCCATAGCGGGGGTCTCCTACGAGCAGTACTTC
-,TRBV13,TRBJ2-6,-,CATCKRRQTWTNVLTF,TGTGCCACCTGTAAAAGAAGACAGACTTGGACCAACGTCCTGACTTTC
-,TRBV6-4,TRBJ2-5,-,CASSDSNHQQETQYF,TGTGCCAGCAGTGACTCGAATCACCAGCAAGAGACCCAGTACTTC
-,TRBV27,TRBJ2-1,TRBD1,CASSSGTGWNEQFF,TGTGCCAGCAGTTCCGGGACAGGGTGGAATGAGCAGTTCTTC
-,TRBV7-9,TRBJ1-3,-,CASSLGPGGVSGNTIYF,TGTGCCAGCAGCTTAGGTCCAGGCGGGGTCTCTGGAAACACCATATATTTT
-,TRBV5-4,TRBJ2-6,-,CASSPRSGANVLTF,TGTGCCAGCAGCCCCAGGTCAGGGGCCAACGTCCTGACTTTC
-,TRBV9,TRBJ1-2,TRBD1,CASSVAGGEGYTF,TGTGCCAGCAGCGTAGCAGGGGGAGAAGGCTACACCTTC
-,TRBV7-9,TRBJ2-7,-,CASSRAKDYSYEQYF,TGTGCCAGCAGCCGGGCGAAAGACTACTCCTACGAGCAGTACTTC
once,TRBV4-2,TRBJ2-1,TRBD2,CASSRSSGAKRDEQFF,TGTGCCAGCAGCCGCTCGAGCGGGGCCAAGAGGGATGAGCAGTTCTTC
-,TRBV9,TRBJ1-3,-,CASSVGTTGNTIYF,TGTGCCAGCAGCGTAGGGACTACTGGAAACACCATATATTTT
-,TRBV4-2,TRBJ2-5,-,CASSQEEGVQETQYF,TGTGCCAGCAGCCAAGAAGAGGGGGTCCAAGAGACCCAGTACTTC
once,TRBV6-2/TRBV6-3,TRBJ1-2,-,CASSYTGDYGYTF,TGTGCCAGCAGTTACACAGGAGACTATGGCTACACCTTC
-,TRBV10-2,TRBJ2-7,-,CASAMVRGEQYF,TGCGCCAGCGCAATGGTACGAGGCGAGCAGTACTTC
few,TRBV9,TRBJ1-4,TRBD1,CASSARTGGSEKLFF,TGTGCCAGCAGCGCGAGGACAGGCGGTAGTGAAAAACTGTTTTTT
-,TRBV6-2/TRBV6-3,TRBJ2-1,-,CASSYGVVSFGEQFF,TGTGCCAGCAGTTACGGAGTTGTCAGCTTTGGTGAGCAGTTCTTC
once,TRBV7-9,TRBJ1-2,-,CASSLEQEINYGYTF,TGTGCCAGCAGCTTAGAACAGGAAATTAACTATGGCTACACCTTC